The rows below give T cell receptor beta chains drawn from one sample of a study of blood T cell repertoires in COVID-19. Clones were sequenced by immunoSEQ multiplex PCR, and TCRdb holds only the in-frame ones, with some missing. The table includes more than 200,000 clones, around nine tenths detected once. Sequencing was done on a sample of PBMCs or T cells enriched from blood (not recorded which). The source of these receptors is a woman aged 25 to 39 with acute COVID-19. Each CDR3 is given with its conserved first and last residue. The order of the fields is D gene, J gene, V gene, clone size, CDR3 DNA, CDR3 protein. D genes are given only for firm matches. A clone size is listed for some rows: how often the clone was seen (once, few, many), or a class if it is expanded.

>TRBD1|TRBJ2-7|TRBV7-2|NA
TGTGCCAGCAGCTTAGGGAGTGGCGGACAGGGTTCCTACGAGCAGTACTTC
CASSLGSGGQGSYEQYF
>TRBD2|TRBJ2-3|TRBV9|NA
TGTGCCAGCAGCAGGGACCTCGGGACTAGCAAAATTGACGCAGATACGCAGTATTTT
CASSRDLGTSKIDADTQYF
>NA|TRBJ2-5|TRBV14|NA
TGTGCCAGCAGCCAATATTCGGGGTACCAAGAGACCCAGTACTTC
CASSQYSGYQETQYF
>TRBD1|TRBJ1-2|TRBV7-2|NA
TGTGCCAGCAGCTTAAGTTATACAGGGGACTATGGCTACACCTTC
CASSLSYTGDYGYTF
>TRBD1|TRBJ1-5|TRBV4-1|NA
TGCGCCAGCAGCCAAGTCCGACAGGGGCCCAATCAGCCCCAGCATTTT
CASSQVRQGPNQPQHF
>NA|TRBJ1-2|TRBV6-2/TRBV6-3|NA
TGTGCCAGCAGTTACGGAGGATATGGTGGCTACACCTTC
CASSYGGYGGYTF
>NA|TRBJ1-2|TRBV29-1|NA
TGCAGCGTCGAGCAGCATACTAGAGGGTACACCTTC
CSVEQHTRGYTF
>NA|TRBJ1-2|TRBV27|NA
TGTGCCAGCAGTCACGGACAAGGCTATGGCTACACCTTC
CASSHGQGYGYTF
>NA|TRBJ2-2|TRBV7-3|NA
TGTGCCAGCAGCTCCTGGGAGGCCGGGGAGCTGTTTTTT
CASSSWEAGELFF
>NA|TRBJ2-7|TRBV5-1|NA
TGCGCCAGCAGCCCCGGACAGAGGATATCCTACGAGCAGTACTTC
CASSPGQRISYEQYF
>NA|TRBJ1-4|TRBV5-6|NA
TGTGCCAGCAGCTTGAGGAGGTGGGCTAATGAAAAACTGTTTTTT
CASSLRRWANEKLFF
>TRBD1|TRBJ1-2|TRBV5-1|NA
TGCGCCAGCAGTCCCGGGACAGGGGTCTCGTTCGGCTACACCTTC
CASSPGTGVSFGYTF
>NA|TRBJ1-2|TRBV19|NA
TGTGCCAGTAGTCCCCGTCCGGGGGATCTGGGATATGGCTACACCTTC
CASSPRPGDLGYGYTF
>NA|TRBJ1-4|TRBV4-3|NA
TGCGCCAGCAGCCAAGATGGAGGCCAGAATGAAAAACTGTTTTTT
CASSQDGGQNEKLFF
>TRBD1|TRBJ1-5|TRBV30|NA
TGTGCCTCAGGACAGGGTGGCAATCAGCCCCAGCATTTT
CASGQGGNQPQHF
>TRBD1|TRBJ1-2|TRBV9|NA
TGTGCCAGCAGCGTAGCTAGGACAGGGGAGCAGGGCTACACCTTC
CASSVARTGEQGYTF
>TRBD1|TRBJ2-1|TRBV19|NA
TGTGCCAGTAGTATTTGGGACAGGGACAATGAGCAGTTCTTC
CASSIWDRDNEQFF
>NA|TRBJ1-3|TRBV6-5|once
TGTGCCAGCAGGCGGGACGGTGGAAACACCATATATTTT
CASRRDGGNTIYF
>NA|TRBJ1-1|TRBV6-1|NA
TGTGCCAGCAGTGATCAGGGGCCCACTGAAGCTTTCTTT
CASSDQGPTEAFF
>NA|TRBJ2-1|TRBV7-2|NA
TGTGCCAGCAGCTTAGCGGCTAGCCCCTACAATGAGCAGTTCTTC
CASSLAASPYNEQFF
>TRBD1|TRBJ2-7|TRBV9|NA
TGTGCCAGCAGACCTCGACAGGGTCCAAAATACGAGCAGTACTTC
CASRPRQGPKYEQYF
>NA|TRBJ2-5|TRBV29-1|NA
TGCAGCGTTTACAGGGTCCAAGAGACCCAGTACTTC
CSVYRVQETQYF
>NA|TRBJ1-1|TRBV18|few
TGTGCCAGCTCACCACCAGGGGACACTGAAGCTTTCTTT
CASSPPGDTEAFF
>NA|TRBJ1-4|TRBV9|NA
TGTGCCAGCAGCCCGAGAACAACTAATGAAAAACTGTTTTTT
CASSPRTTNEKLFF
>TRBD1|TRBJ1-2|TRBV7-9|once
TGTGCCAGCAGCTCCCCCGGGACAGGGGATAACTATGGCTACACCTTC
CASSSPGTGDNYGYTF
>NA|TRBJ2-5|TRBV15|NA
TGTGCCACCAGCAGAGATTACGGCAGGGGAGGGCAAGAGACCCAGTACTTC
CATSRDYGRGGQETQYF
>TRBD1|TRBJ1-4|TRBV5-4|NA
TGTGCCAGCAGCCTCTGGAGTGGGACAGCTAATGAAAAACTGTTTTTT
CASSLWSGTANEKLFF
>NA|TRBJ1-2|TRBV7-3|NA
TGTGCCAGCAGCTTACAGACGGACAGCGGCTACACCTTC
CASSLQTDSGYTF
>NA|TRBJ1-4|TRBV4-1|NA
TGCGCCAGCAGCCCCCGACCGCGCGTTCCAGGGTTTAATGAAAAACTGTTTTTT
CASSPRPRVPGFNEKLFF
>NA|TRBJ1-2|TRBV6-1|NA
TGTGCCAGCAGTGAAGCGCTTCGACAGTTCCATGGCTACACCTTC
CASSEALRQFHGYTF
>NA|TRBJ1-2|TRBV28|NA
TGTGCCAGCAGTTCACAGTTTAACTATGGCTACACCTTC
CASSSQFNYGYTF
>TRBD1|TRBJ1-5|TRBV5-6|once
TGTGCCAGCAGCTGGGGACAGAACAATCAGCCCCAGCATTTT
CASSWGQNNQPQHF
>TRBD1|TRBJ1-4|TRBV19|NA
TGTGCCAGTAGGACAGGGGAAAAACTGTTTTTT
CASRTGEKLFF
>TRBD1|TRBJ2-7|TRBV11-2|NA
TGTGCCAGCAGCGCGCGACAGGGCTCCTACGAGCAGTACTTC
CASSARQGSYEQYF
>TRBD2|TRBJ2-1|TRBV3-1/TRBV3-2|NA
TGTGCCACCTTAGCGGGGGTTATCAACCCGGACAATGAGCAGTTCTTC
CATLAGVINPDNEQFF
>NA|TRBJ1-2|TRBV25-1|medium-sized
TGTGCCAGCAGTGTCCCGGGACAACCTAACTATGGCTACACCTTC
CASSVPGQPNYGYTF
>NA|TRBJ1-3|TRBV9|NA
TGTGCCAGCAGCGCCGAGGGACATACCTCTGGAAACACCATATATTTT
CASSAEGHTSGNTIYF
>NA|TRBJ2-5|TRBV7-7|NA
TGTGCCAGCAGCCAGGGTCTTAGAGAGACCCAGTACTTC
CASSQGLRETQYF
>TRBD1|TRBJ1-5|TRBV27|few
TGTGCCAGCCAGGGGGCGAAGGGCAATCAGCCCCAGCATTTT
CASQGAKGNQPQHF
>NA|TRBJ1-4|TRBV19|NA
TGTGCCAGTAGCGCAACGAGGAATACTAATGAAAAACTGTTTTTT
CASSATRNTNEKLFF
>TRBD1|TRBJ1-5|TRBV19|NA
TGTGCCAGTAGTAGAGGACAGGGGATTAATCAGCCCCAGCATTTT
CASSRGQGINQPQHF
>TRBD1|TRBJ1-6|TRBV5-1|NA
TGCGCCAGCAGCCAAGGGACAGTTAATTCACCCCTCCACTTT
CASSQGTVNSPLHF
>NA|TRBJ1-1|TRBV27|NA
TGTGCCAGCCGACAGAACATGAACACTGAAGCTTTCTTT
CASRQNMNTEAFF
>TRBD1|TRBJ2-7|TRBV15|NA
TGTGCCACCAGCCCCCGGAGGACAGGAACTTACGAGCAGTACTTC
CATSPRRTGTYEQYF
>NA|TRBJ1-6|TRBV25-1|few
TGTGCCAGCAGAAGCGGGGCAGGTTCTAATTCACCCCTCCACTTT
CASRSGAGSNSPLHF
>TRBD1|TRBJ1-1|TRBV29-1|NA
TGCAGCGTAACGGGACAGGGGAAGATTGCTTTCTTT
CSVTGQGKIAFF
>TRBD1|TRBJ1-2|TRBV7-2|NA
TGTGCCAGCAGCTTAAGGGCCAGGGGACAGCATGGCTACACCTTC
CASSLRARGQHGYTF
>NA|TRBJ1-1|TRBV29-1|NA
TGCAGCGTCGCAACAGATTACACTGAAGCTTTCTTT
CSVATDYTEAFF
>NA|TRBJ1-5|TRBV30|once
TGTGCCTGGAGTGGGACTGATCAGCCCCAGCATTTT
CAWSGTDQPQHF
>NA|TRBJ2-5|TRBV24-1|NA
TGTGCCACCAGTGATACGACGGAGCCCCTTGAGGAGACCCAGTACTTC
CATSDTTEPLEETQYF
>NA|TRBJ2-5|TRBV4-1|NA
TGCGCCAGCAGCCAAGTAGGGGGACGGTGGGAGACCCAGTACTTC
CASSQVGGRWETQYF
>NA|TRBJ2-7|TRBV5-1|NA
TGCGCCAGCAGCTGGGACAACTCCTACGAGCAGTACTTC
CASSWDNSYEQYF
>TRBD1|TRBJ2-1|TRBV28|once
TGTGCCAGCAGTTTATCCTCTAGGACAGGGCGGAATGAGCAGTTCTTC
CASSLSSRTGRNEQFF
>NA|TRBJ1-1|TRBV4-3|NA
TGCGCCAGCAGCCAAGATTTAGGACAAATGAACACTGAAGCTTTCTTT
CASSQDLGQMNTEAFF